A single sample gave rise to the 30 T cell receptor beta chains below, sequenced in a study of CDR3 diversity in severe acne. MiXCR, run by TCRdb on the PCR reads, gives a single entry per CDR3 protein. Of around 83,000 distinct CDR3 sequences in the sample, under 55% were seen once. The sequencing sample was made of blood. All receptors come from a male donor with severe acne vulgaris.

The rearrangement uses TRBV15 and TRBJ2-5; D perhaps matches TRBD1 (5 bases). V was cut by 1 base and J by 9 bases, with 21 bases left in between. The CDR3 is 16 residues long. Germline assignment: CDR1 LNHNV and CDR2 YYDKDF (reference sequence). The CDR3 loop reads CATSRALQDSNQPQYF. DNA of the CDR3: TGTGCCACCAGCAGAGCTTTACAGGATAGCAATCAGCCCCAGTACTTC.

This clonotype has just a few counts. The gene calls are TRBV30 and TRBJ1-1; D uncertain. CDR1 is GTSNPN and CDR2 is SVGIG in the germline V gene (reference sequence). This CDR3 comprises 11 residues. V was shortened by 2 bases and J by 5 bases, with 6 bases between the two germline ends. Here the CDR3 reads CAWSSKTEAFF. In DNA form, the CDR3 reads TGTGCCTGGAGTTCTAAGACTGAAGCTTTCTTT.

With regard to this clonotype: It is unclear where the CDR3 begins or ends on the DNA, so no DNA is shown, and the CDR3 is as TCRdb lists it. V gene TRBV7-3 combines with J gene TRBJ2-1; TRBD1 was called by the table and not checked on the DNA. Germline V gene lookup returns CDR1 SGHTA and CDR2 FQGTGA. The CDR3 has 22 amino acids, counting both end residues. CDR3: CASSFYICSAMSWGQGAIEQFF.

This chain connects TRBV11-2 to TRBJ2-2; D possibly corresponds to TRBD2 (5 bases). This CDR3 comprises 15 residues. The V gene's germline CDR1 is SGHAT and CDR2 FQNNGV. With 6 bases removed from V and 9 bases from J, the gap between germline ends came to 20 bases. The chain's CDR3 is CASSLTPGGSRELFF. The CDR3, as DNA: TGTGCCAGCAGTTTAACCCCCGGTGGGAGCCGGGAGCTGTTTTTT. The complete variable domain, with remaining parts taken from reference TRBV11-2 and TRBJ2-2, reads EAGVAQSPRYKIIEKRQSVAFWCNPISGHATLYWYQQILGQGPKLLIQFQNNGVVDDSQLPKDRFSAERLKGVDSTLKIQPAKLEDSAVYLCASSLTPGGSRELFFGEGSRLTVL.

This clonotype was picked up one time. This chain links TRBV27 with TRBJ1-1, with D perhaps matching TRBD1 (5 bases). The CDR3 spans 14 residues. Germline V gene data show CDR1 as MNHEY and CDR2 as SMNVEV (reference sequence). Trimming took 8 bases from V and 4 from J, leaving 17 bases between them. The CDR3 nucleotides are TGTGCCAGCTTCCTGTCAGGGAGTGCCACTGAAGCTTTCTTT. It translates to CASFLSGSATEAFF.

The rearrangement joins TRBV20-1 to TRBJ2-7; 12 nucleotides agree with TRBD2. J lost 4 bases, V lost 0 bases, and 7 bases had no gene match. In germline, CDR1 is DFQATT, CDR2 SNEGSKA (reference sequence). CDR3 length: 16 residues. CDR3 nucleotides: TGCAGTGCTAGAGATTTGACTAGCGGGAGCTTGTACGAGCAGTACTTC. Encoded protein: CSARDLTSGSLYEQYF.

The rearrangement uses TRBV19 and TRBJ1-5; TRBD1 matches at 9 bases. The trim removed 5 bases at V and 4 bases at J, leaving 6 bases unmatched. This CDR3 comprises 15 residues. The germline V gene encodes CDR1 LNHDA and CDR2 SQIVND (reference sequence). The CDR3 sequence: CASSALGQGNQPQHF. DNA for the CDR3: TGTGCCAGTAGTGCCCTGGGACAGGGAAATCAGCCCCAGCATTTT.

The chain employs TRBV25-1 and TRBJ2-5; possibly TRBD2 for D (6 bases). The V end was cut by 3 bases, the J end by 7 bases, with 15 bases between. The CDR3 consists of 14 residues. Germline values: CDR1 MGHDK, CDR2 SYGVNS. DNA for the CDR3: TGTGCCAGCAGTGACTCCGACACGGGGGTGACCCAGTACTTC. Translating gives CASSDSDTGVTQYF.

The V and J genes are TRBV4-1 and TRBJ1-6, with a weak D call TRBD1 (6 bases). The CDR3 is made up of 14 amino acids. The V and J ends lost 4 bases and 9 bases respectively, with 13 bases between them. Germline lookup yields CDR1 MGHRA and CDR2 YSYEKL. CDR3 sequence reads: CASSPNREGSPLHF. The CDR3 DNA reads TGCGCCAGCAGCCCTAACAGGGAAGGTTCACCCCTCCACTTT.

This clonotype appeared many times. The chain links TRBV5-1 to TRBJ2-1; TRBD1 agrees at 9 bases. The germline gives CDR1 SGHRS, CDR2 YFSETQ. The CDR3 is made up of 13 amino acids. The junction had 9 bases not matched to a gene; V was cut back by 1 base and J by 16 bases. The CDR3: CASSLIVGQGYFF. CDR3 nucleotides: TGCGCCAGCAGCTTGATAGTGGGACAGGGATATTTCTTC.

With respect to this clonotype: A read error is possible here, since a much larger clone lies one base away. The CDR3 does not close with the conserved phenylalanine or tryptophan, likely indicating a read error. The J gene is TRBJ1-2, the V gene TRBV10-3; 9 bases map to TRBD1. The CDR3 is 13 amino acids. V shed 6 bases and J 7 bases; nucleotides not matched to a gene: 6. Germline V gene data show CDR1 as ENHRY and CDR2 as SYGVKD. CDR3 coding DNA: TGTGCCATCAGGGGGACAGGGACGGGTGGCTACACCCTC. It specifies CAIRGTGTGGYTL.

This chain connects TRBV7-9 to TRBJ2-6, with 9 bases aligning to TRBD1. The length of the CDR3 is 18 residues. Germline-derived CDR1 and CDR2 are SEHNR and FQNEAQ (reference sequence). V shed 5 bases and J 2 bases; nucleotides not matched to a gene: 10. CDR3 residues: CASSPQGARDAGANVLTF. CDR3 nucleotide sequence: TGTGCCAGCAGCCCACAGGGGGCAAGAGACGCTGGGGCCAACGTCCTGACTTTC.

The chain has TRBV20-1 and TRBJ1-1; 7 nucleotides line up with TRBD1. The CDR3 is 16 residues long. Germline V gene data show CDR1 as DFQATT and CDR2 as SNEGSKA (reference sequence). The junction had 13 bases not matched to a gene; V was cut back by 6 bases and J by 0 bases. The CDR3 coding sequence is TGCAGTGCCAGACACCTGAGACAGGGTATGAACACTGAAGCTTTCTTT. It translates to CSARHLRQGMNTEAFF.

This clonotype was picked up many times. This chain uses TRBV2 with TRBJ2-3; the D gene is possibly TRBD2 (5 bases). This CDR3 has 12 residues. Germline CDR1 is SNHLY and CDR2 is FYNNEI. V was cut by 8 bases and J by 5 bases, with 11 bases left in between. The CDR3 DNA reads as TGTGCCAGCTCGTCCGGGGAAGATACGCAGTATTTT. Amino acid sequence: CASSSGEDTQYF.

This clonotype was counted only a few times. This chain links TRBV29-1 with TRBJ2-5; D is perhaps TRBD1 (5 bases). Between the trimmed V and J ends, which lost 7 bases and 0 bases, there was a span of 21 bases. This CDR3 is 16 amino acids long. Per the germline V gene, CDR1 is SQVTM and CDR2 is ANQGSEA. The CDR3 loop reads CSAAQGLNLYQETQYF. DNA of the CDR3: TGCAGCGCCGCCCAGGGCCTTAACCTGTACCAAGAGACCCAGTACTTC.

This chain joins TRBV5-1 and TRBJ2-1, with 9 bases aligning to TRBD2. V was pared by 0 bases and J by 7 bases, with 8 bases of the junction left unmatched. The CDR3 has 16 amino acids. Germline CDR1 reads SGHRS; CDR2 reads YFSETQ. CDR3 DNA: TGCGCCAGCAGCTTGGCGGCGGGGGGGCCCTTGAATGAGCAGTTCTTC. It specifies CASSLAAGGPLNEQFF.

This clonotype was counted ten times or more. The rearrangement joins TRBV20-1 to TRBJ2-5, with TRBD2 identical over 14 bases. CDR1 is DFQATT, CDR2 SNEGSKA, per germline (reference sequence). The CDR3 contains 14 residues. Unmatched junction bases numbered 3, after V lost 6 bases and J lost 3 bases. CDR3: CSAPGLAGEETQYF. The CDR3, as DNA: TGCAGTGCCCCGGGACTAGCGGGAGAAGAGACCCAGTACTTC.

This clonotype rates as medium-sized (0.01 to 0.1%). The chain uses TRBV20-1 and TRBJ2-7, with D uncertain. Trimming left V 0 bases short and J 3 bases short, with 3 bases between. Germline V lookup: CDR1 DFQATT, CDR2 SNEGSKA (reference sequence). CDR3 length: 11 amino acids. CDR3 region: CSARDDYEQYF. CDR3 bases: TGCAGTGCTAGAGATGACTACGAGCAGTACTTC.

This clonotype was found many times. V is TRBV20-1 and J is TRBJ2-5; no firm D call. The CDR3 covers 15 residues. The germline V gene encodes CDR1 DFQATT and CDR2 SNEGSKA (reference sequence). V shed 3 bases and J shed 3 bases, with 17 bases lying between them. For the CDR3, the DNA is TGCAGTGCTAGTGGTCGCAGCAGGACCAAAGAGACCCAGTACTTC. Translation: CSASGRSRTKETQYF.

This clonotype was detected many times. The rearrangement joins TRBV5-1 to TRBJ2-6, with D unclear. Between the trimmed V and J ends, which lost 4 bases and 0 bases, there was a span of 8 bases. CDR1 is SGHRS and CDR2 is YFSETQ in the germline V gene. There are 15 residues in the CDR3. The CDR3 DNA sequence: TGCGCCAGCAGCAACTTTGACTCTGGGGCCAACGTCCTGACTTTC. This encodes CASSNFDSGANVLTF.

The sample holds a few counts of this clonotype. The CDR3 bases are TGTGCCAGCAGCTTAGGCTTCGGTAGCGGGGTCTACAATGAGCAGTTCTTC. It specifies CASSLGFGSGVYNEQFF. J is TRBJ2-1 and V is TRBV11-2; 8 positions match TRBD2. Germline V CDR1 and CDR2: SGHAT, FQNNGV. V lost 1 base, J lost 3 bases, and 8 bases stayed unmatched. The CDR3 runs 17 residues.

Only one count was recorded for this clonotype. The chain uses TRBV20-1 and TRBJ2-5; TRBD2 matches at 10 bases. The V gene's germline CDR1 is DFQATT and CDR2 SNEGSKA (reference sequence). V lost 0 bases and J lost 1; bases outside the gene matches: 11. The CDR3 is 18 residues long. The DNA of the CDR3 is TGCAGTGCTAGAGACATTGGGGCTAGCGGGAGTCCCCAAGAGACCCAGTACTTC. This codes for CSARDIGASGSPQETQYF.

This clonotype was seen at least ten times. The chain employs TRBV7-3 and TRBJ2-3; D ambiguous. CDR1 is SGHTA and CDR2 is FQGTGA in the germline V gene. V gave up 5 bases and J gave up 8 bases, with 20 bases separating them. This CDR3 region has 15 residues. CDR3 DNA: TGTGCCAGCAGCCGAACGGCGTCCGCACTCGGTACGCAGTATTTT. Translated: CASSRTASALGTQYF. Using reference TRBV7-3 and TRBJ2-3 for the parts outside the CDR3, the full variable domain is GAGVSQTPSNKVTEKGKYVELRCDPISGHTALYWYRQSLGQGPEFLIYFQGTGAADDSGLPNDRFFAVRPEGSVSTLKIQRTERGDSAVYLCASSRTASALGTQYFGPGTRLTVL.

The sample holds many counts of this clonotype. This chain connects TRBV7-9 to TRBJ1-6; D is uncertain. Germline V gene data show CDR1 as SEHNR and CDR2 as FQNEAQ (reference sequence). The ends were cut back, 5 bases at V and 9 bases at J, with 14 bases in the middle. The CDR3 sequence is 14 residues long. CDR3 bases: TGTGCCAGCAGCGATGGGATGAAAGGTTCACCCCTCCACTTT. Its translation: CASSDGMKGSPLHF.

This clonotype was detected only a few times. The chain is built from TRBV7-3 and TRBJ2-6; TRBD1 matches 8 bases. The CDR3 consists of 17 residues. The germline gives CDR1 SGHTA, CDR2 FQGTGA. The V and J ends lost 1 base and 2 bases, in that order; junction bases with no gene match: 4. This CDR3 is CASSLNPGGAGANVLTF. CDR3 in DNA: TGTGCCAGCAGCTTAAACCCAGGGGGCGCTGGGGCCAACGTCCTGACTTTC.

This chain uses TRBV2 with TRBJ1-2; D perhaps matches TRBD1 (5 bases). The CDR3 is made up of 14 amino acids. Germline values: CDR1 SNHLY, CDR2 FYNNEI. Trimming cost V 5 bases and J 7 bases, with 17 bases left between them. CDR3 sequence reads: CASSYGGEVGGYTF. The CDR3 coding sequence is TGTGCCAGCAGTTACGGAGGGGAGGTTGGTGGCTACACCTTC.

The chain has TRBV24-1 and TRBJ2-7; D gene ambiguous. Per germline, CDR1 KGHDR and CDR2 SFDVKD. CDR3 size: 10 residues. V lost 4 bases, J lost 7 bases, and 4 bases lay in between. CDR3 sequence reads: CATSEAEQYF. Here the CDR3 DNA reads TGTGCCACCAGTGAGGCGGAGCAGTACTTC.

The rearrangement links TRBV7-2 to TRBJ2-7; no definite D call. V was shortened by 5 bases and J by 4 bases, with 12 bases between the two germline ends. Germline loops: CDR1 SGHTA, CDR2 FQGNSA. The length of the CDR3 is 13 residues. Here the CDR3 DNA reads TGTGCCAGCAGCCAGCTTGTGGGGTACGAGCAGTACTTC. Translation gives CASSQLVGYEQYF. Supplemented by reference TRBV7-2 and TRBJ2-7, the full variable domain reads GAGVSQSPSNKVTEKGKDVELRCDPISGHTALYWYRQSLGQGLEFLIYFQGNSAPDKSGLPSDRFSAERTGGSVSTLTIQRTQQEDSAVYLCASSQLVGYEQYFGPGTRLTVT.

The chain joins TRBV20-1 to TRBJ2-1; D not resolved. The CDR3 is 15 amino acids. The V end was cut by 5 bases, the J end by 6 bases, with 20 bases between. Looked up from germline, CDR1 is DFQATT and CDR2 is SNEGSKA (reference sequence). CDR3 in DNA: TGCAGTGCTCCGCAGCCCGGGCACCAGACCAATGAGCAGTTCTTC. Its translation is CSAPQPGHQTNEQFF.

In the case of this clonotype: At one end the junction does not follow the germline gene, possibly because of a read error. The V call is TRBV7-8, the J call TRBJ1-4; D gene ambiguous. The CDR3 spans 18 residues. Germline V lookup: CDR1 SGHVS, CDR2 FQNEAQ. The CDR3 region is CASSSRPLSNLRNEELFF. Written as DNA, the CDR3 is TGTGCCAGCAGCTCAAGACCCCTATCCAACCTCCGTAATGAAGAACTGTTTTTT.